This section outlines one TCR beta chain sequence together with its context. V was cut by 3 bases and J by 2 bases, with 5 bases left in between. Germline V gives CDR1 SGHNT, CDR2 YENEEA. The CDR3 runs 13 residues. These data originate in a study of T cells in localized non-small cell lung cancer. Using immunoSEQ multiplex PCR, the repertoire was profiled, and TCRdb retains in-frame clones only, with some absent. Of tens of thousands of clones listed, approximately 85% are singletons. This clonotype was sampled from a female donor aged 60 or older with stage I lung adenocarcinoma. The chain links TRBV11-3 to TRBJ2-1, with D perhaps matching TRBD2 (5 bases). The specimen comprised peripheral blood, sampled before any cancer treatment. The CDR3 DNA follows: TGTGCCAGCAGCTTGGAGGCCTACAATGAGCAGTTCTTC. Translated: CASSLEAYNEQFF. The variable domain in full, completed from reference TRBV11-3 and TRBJ2-1, reads EAGVVQSPRYKIIEKKQPVAFWCNPISGHNTLYWYLQNLGQGPELLIRYENEEAVDDSQLPKDRFSAERLKGVDSTLKIQPAELGDSAVYLCASSLEAYNEQFFGPGTRLTVL.